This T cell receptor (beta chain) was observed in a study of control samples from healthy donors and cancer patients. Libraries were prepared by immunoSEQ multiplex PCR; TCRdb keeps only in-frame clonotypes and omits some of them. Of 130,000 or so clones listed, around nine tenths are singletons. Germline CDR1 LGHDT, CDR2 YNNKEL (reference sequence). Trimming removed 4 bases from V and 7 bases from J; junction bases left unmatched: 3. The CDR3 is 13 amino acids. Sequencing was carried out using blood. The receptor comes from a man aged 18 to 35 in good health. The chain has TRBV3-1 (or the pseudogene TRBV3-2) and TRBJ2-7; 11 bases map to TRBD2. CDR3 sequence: CASSPRTSGEQYF. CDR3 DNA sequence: TGTGCCAGCAGCCCCCGGACTAGCGGGGAGCAGTACTTC.